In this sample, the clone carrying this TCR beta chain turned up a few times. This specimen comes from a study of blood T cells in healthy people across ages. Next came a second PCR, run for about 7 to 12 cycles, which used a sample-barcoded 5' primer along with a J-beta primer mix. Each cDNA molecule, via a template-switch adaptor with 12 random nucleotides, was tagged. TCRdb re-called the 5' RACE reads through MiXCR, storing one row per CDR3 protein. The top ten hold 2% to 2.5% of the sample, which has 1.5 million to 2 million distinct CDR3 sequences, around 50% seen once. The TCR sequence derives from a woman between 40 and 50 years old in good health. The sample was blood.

DNA of the CDR3: TGTGCCAGCAGCCCCTTTGGGCGGGGGGGCTATGATGAGCAGTTCTTC. It encodes CASSPFGRGGYDEQFF. The gene calls are TRBV9 and TRBJ2-1, with 9 bases matching TRBD2. The CDR3 runs to 16 residues. J gave up 8 bases and V 4 bases, and 13 bases lay outside the gene matches. CDR1 SGDLS and CDR2 YYNGEE come from the germline V gene.